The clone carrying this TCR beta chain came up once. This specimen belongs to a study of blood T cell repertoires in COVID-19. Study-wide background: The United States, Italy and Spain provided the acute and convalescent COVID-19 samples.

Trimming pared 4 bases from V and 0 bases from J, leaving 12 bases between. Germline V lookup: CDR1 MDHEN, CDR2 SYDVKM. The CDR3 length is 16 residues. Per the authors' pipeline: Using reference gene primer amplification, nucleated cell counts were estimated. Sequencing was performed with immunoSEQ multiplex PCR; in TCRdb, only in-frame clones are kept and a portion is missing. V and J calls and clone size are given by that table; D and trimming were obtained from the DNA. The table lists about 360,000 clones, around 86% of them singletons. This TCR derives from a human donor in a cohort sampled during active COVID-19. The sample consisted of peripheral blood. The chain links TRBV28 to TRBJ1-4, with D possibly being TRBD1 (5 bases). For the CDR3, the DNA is TGTGCCAGCAGTTCTCGACAGAAACCAACTAATGAAAAACTGTTTTTT. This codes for CASSSRQKPTNEKLFF.